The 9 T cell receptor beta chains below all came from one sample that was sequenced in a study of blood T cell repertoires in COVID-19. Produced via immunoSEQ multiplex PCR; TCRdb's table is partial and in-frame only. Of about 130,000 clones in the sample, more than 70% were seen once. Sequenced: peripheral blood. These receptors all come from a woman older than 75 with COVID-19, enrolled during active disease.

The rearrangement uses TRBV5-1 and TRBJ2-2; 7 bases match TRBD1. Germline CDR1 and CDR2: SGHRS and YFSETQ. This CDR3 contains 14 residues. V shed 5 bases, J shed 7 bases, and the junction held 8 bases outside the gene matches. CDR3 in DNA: TGCGCCAGCAGAGGGGGCGCAAGTAACGGGGAGCTGTTTTTT. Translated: CASRGGASNGELFF.

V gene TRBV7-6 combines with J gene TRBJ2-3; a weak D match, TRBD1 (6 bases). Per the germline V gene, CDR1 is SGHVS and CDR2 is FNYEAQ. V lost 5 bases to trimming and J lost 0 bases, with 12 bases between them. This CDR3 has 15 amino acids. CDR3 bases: TGTGCCAGCAGCGCAGGGGCGTCTAGCACAGATACGCAGTATTTT. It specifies CASSAGASSTDTQYF.

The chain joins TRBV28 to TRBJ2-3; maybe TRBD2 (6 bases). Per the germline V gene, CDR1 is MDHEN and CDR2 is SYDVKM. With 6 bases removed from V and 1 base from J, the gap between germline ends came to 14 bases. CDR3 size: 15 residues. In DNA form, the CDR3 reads TGTGCCAGCAGACCCGGGACTGTCGGCACAGATACGCAGTATTTT. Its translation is CASRPGTVGTDTQYF.

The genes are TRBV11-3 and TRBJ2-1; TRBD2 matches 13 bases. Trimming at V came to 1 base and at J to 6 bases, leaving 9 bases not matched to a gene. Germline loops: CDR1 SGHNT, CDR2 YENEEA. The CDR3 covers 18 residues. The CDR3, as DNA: TGTGCCAGCAGCTTAGCGACTTGGACTAGCGGGAGTCTCAATGAGCAGTTCTTC. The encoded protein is CASSLATWTSGSLNEQFF.

CDR3 in amino acids: CASGGLSFGGYTF. CDR3 bases: TGTGCGAGCGGCGGTCTGTCTTTCGGCGGCTACACCTTC. The chain couples TRBV28 to TRBJ1-2, with D unresolved. The CDR3 runs to 13 residues. In germline, CDR1 is MDHEN, CDR2 SYDVKM.

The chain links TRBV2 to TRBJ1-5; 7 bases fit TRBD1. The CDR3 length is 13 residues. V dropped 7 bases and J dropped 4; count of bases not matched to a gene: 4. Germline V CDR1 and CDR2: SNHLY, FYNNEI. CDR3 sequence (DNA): TGTGCCAGCAACGAACAGGGGAATCAGCCCCAGCATTTT. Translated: CASNEQGNQPQHF.

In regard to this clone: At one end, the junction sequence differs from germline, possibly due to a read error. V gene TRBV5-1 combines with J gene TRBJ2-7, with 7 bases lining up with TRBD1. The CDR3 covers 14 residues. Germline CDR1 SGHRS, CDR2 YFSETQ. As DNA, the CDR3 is TGCGCCAGCAGCCTTGGACAGGTCTCCCACGAGCAGTACTTC. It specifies CASSLGQVSHEQYF.

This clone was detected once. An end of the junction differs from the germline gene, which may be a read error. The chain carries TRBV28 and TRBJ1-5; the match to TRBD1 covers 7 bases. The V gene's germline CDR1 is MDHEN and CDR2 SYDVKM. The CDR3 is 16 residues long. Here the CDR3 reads CACRQSGTVGNQPQHF. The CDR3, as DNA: TGTGCCTGCAGACAGTCGGGGACAGTTGGCAATCAGCCCCAGCATTTT.

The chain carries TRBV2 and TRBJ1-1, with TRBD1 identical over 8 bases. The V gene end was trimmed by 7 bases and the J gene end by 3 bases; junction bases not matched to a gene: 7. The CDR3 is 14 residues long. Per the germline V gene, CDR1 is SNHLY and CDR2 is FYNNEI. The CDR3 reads CASTSDRGYTEAFF. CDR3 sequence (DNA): TGTGCCAGCACGTCAGACAGGGGTTACACTGAAGCTTTCTTT.